This T cell receptor (beta chain) originates from a study of graft-versus-host responses after intestinal transplantation. Turning to the study itself: Every recipient had anti-thymocyte globulin induction and two to four years of tacrolimus plus steroids.

Broader study findings: Detection of GvH clones occurred in recipient marrow, and some had their first appearance in ileum or blood.

Points on this clone: Antigen unknown.

Germline assignment: CDR1 LGHNT and CDR2 FRNRAP. This CDR3 has 16 residues. Trimming at V came to 6 bases and at J to 1 base, leaving 10 bases not matched to a gene. Measured with immunoSEQ multiplex PCR; TCRdb has only the in-frame clones, and not every one. The table has about 54,000 clones, 75% to 95% seen once. The chain carries TRBV12-5 and TRBJ2-3, with 7 bases aligning to TRBD2. This receptor was obtained from a human patient who received an intestinal transplant, so some T cells may come from the graft donor. The source was PBMCs, collected nearly 670 days after intestinal transplant. DNA of the CDR3: TGTGCTAGTGGGGCAGGGTTCCGGGGGGGCACAGATACGCAGTATTTT. This gives the protein CASGAGFRGGTDTQYF.